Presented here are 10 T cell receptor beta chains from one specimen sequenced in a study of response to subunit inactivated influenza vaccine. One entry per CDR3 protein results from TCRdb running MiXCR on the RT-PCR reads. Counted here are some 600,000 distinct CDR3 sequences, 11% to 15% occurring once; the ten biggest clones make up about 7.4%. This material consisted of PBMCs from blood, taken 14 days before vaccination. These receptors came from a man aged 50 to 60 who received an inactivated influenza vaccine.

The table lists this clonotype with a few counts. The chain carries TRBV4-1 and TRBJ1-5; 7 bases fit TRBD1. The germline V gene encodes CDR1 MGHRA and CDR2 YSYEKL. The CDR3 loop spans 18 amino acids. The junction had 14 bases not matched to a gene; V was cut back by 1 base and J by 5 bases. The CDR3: CASSQVGQRQGLYQPQHF. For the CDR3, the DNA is TGCGCCAGCAGCCAAGTCGGTCAGAGACAGGGTCTTTATCAGCCCCAGCATTTT.

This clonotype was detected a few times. The CDR3 DNA sequence: TGTGCCAGCAGCACTACAGGGTACGGCGAGCAGTACTTC. Translation gives CASSTTGYGEQYF. The V and J genes are TRBV7-9 and TRBJ2-7; D perhaps matches TRBD1 (6 bases). With 5 bases removed from V and 6 bases from J, the gap between germline ends came to 14 bases. Germline V gene sequence: CDR1 SEHNR, CDR2 FQNEAQ (reference sequence). The CDR3 is 13 amino acids. The complete variable domain, with remaining parts taken from reference TRBV7-9 and TRBJ2-7, reads DTGVSQNPRHKITKRGQNVTFRCDPISEHNRLYWYRQTLGQGPEFLTYFQNEAQLEKSRLLSDRFSAERPKGSFSTLEIQRTEQGDSAMYLCASSTTGYGEQYFGPGTRLTVT.

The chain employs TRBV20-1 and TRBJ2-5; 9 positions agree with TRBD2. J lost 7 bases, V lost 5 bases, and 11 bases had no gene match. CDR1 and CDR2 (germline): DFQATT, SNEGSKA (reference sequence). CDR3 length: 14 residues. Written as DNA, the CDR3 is TGCAGTGCTGAGAGCGGGAGGACCAGGTGGACCCAGTACTTC. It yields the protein CSAESGRTRWTQYF.

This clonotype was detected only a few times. The DNA for the CDR3 is TGCAGTGCTAGAGATAGCGAGGCGAACACCGGGGAGCTGTTTTTT. Translating gives CSARDSEANTGELFF. The genes are TRBV20-1 and TRBJ2-2, with D perhaps TRBD2 (5 bases). Deletions cut 0 bases from V and 0 bases from J, with 8 bases between. The CDR3 covers 15 residues. CDR1 DFQATT and CDR2 SNEGSKA come from the germline V gene (reference sequence).

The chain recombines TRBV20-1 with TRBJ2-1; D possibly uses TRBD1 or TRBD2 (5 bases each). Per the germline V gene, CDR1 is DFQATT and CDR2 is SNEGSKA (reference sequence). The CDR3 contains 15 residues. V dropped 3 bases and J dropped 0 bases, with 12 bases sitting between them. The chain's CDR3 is CSARGVGASYNEQFF. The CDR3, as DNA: TGCAGTGCTAGGGGGGTTGGCGCCTCCTACAATGAGCAGTTCTTC.

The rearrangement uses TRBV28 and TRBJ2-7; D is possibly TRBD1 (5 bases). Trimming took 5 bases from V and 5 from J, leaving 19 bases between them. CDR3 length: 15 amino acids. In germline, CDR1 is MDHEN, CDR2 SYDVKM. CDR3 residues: CASSRRQMYPDEQYF. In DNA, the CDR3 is TGTGCCAGCAGTCGACGACAGATGTACCCTGACGAGCAGTACTTC.

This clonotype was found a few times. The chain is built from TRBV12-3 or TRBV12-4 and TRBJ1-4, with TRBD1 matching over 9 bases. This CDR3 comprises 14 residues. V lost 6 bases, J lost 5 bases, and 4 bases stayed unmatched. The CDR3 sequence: CASSRTGVNEKLFF. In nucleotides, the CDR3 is TGTGCCAGCAGCCGGACAGGGGTCAATGAAAAACTGTTTTTT.

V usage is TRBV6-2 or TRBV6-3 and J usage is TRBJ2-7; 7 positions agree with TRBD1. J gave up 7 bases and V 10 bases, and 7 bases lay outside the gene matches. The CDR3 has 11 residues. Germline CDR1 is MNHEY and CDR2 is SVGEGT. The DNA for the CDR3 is TGTGCCACCAAGGGGGCTTGGGAGCAGTACTTC. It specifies CATKGAWEQYF.

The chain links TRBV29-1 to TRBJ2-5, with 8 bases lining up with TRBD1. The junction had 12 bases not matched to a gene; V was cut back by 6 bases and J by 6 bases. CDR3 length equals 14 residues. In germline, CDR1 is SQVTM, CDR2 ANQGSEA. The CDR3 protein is CSVRQGAETKTQYF. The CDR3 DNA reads TGCAGCGTGAGGCAGGGGGCTGAAACAAAGACCCAGTACTTC.

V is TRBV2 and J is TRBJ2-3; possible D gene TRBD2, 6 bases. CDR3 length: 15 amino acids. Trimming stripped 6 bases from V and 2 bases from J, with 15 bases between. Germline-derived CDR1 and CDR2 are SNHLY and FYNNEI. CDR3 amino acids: CASRTRERITDTQYF. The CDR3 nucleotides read TGTGCCAGCAGGACCCGGGAGCGAATCACAGATACGCAGTATTTT.